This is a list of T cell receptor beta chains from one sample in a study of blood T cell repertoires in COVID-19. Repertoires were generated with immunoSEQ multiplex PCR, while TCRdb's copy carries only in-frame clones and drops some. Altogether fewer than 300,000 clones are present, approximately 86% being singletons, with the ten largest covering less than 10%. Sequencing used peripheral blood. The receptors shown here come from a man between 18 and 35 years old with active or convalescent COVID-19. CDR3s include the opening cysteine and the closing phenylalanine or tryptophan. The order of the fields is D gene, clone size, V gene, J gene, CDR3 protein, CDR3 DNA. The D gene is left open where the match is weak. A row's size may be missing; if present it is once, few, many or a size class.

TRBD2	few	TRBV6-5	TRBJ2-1	CASSYWSSGQSNEQFF	TGTGCCAGCAGTTACTGGAGTAGCGGGCAGAGCAATGAGCAGTTCTTC
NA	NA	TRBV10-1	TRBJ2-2	CASSPGQNTGELFF	TGCGCCAGCAGTCCCGGACAGAACACCGGGGAGCTGTTTTTT
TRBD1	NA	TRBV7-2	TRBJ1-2	CASSLGTGRAPYGYTF	TGTGCCAGCAGCTTAGGGACAGGGAGAGCGCCCTATGGCTACACCTTC
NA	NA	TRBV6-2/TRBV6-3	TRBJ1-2	CASSYSTATPGGYTF	TGTGCCAGCAGTTACTCGACAGCCACCCCAGGCGGCTACACCTTC
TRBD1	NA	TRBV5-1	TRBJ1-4	CASSRSTGSGEKLFF	TGCGCCAGCAGCAGATCGACAGGGTCAGGTGAAAAACTGTTTTTT
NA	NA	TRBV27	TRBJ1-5	CASSSGYNQPQHF	TGTGCCAGCAGTTCAGGGTACAATCAGCCCCAGCATTTT
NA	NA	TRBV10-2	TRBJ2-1	CASSPGVPTYNEQFF	TGCGCCAGCAGTCCCGGGGTTCCCACCTACAATGAGCAGTTCTTC
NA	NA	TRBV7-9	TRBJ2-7	CASSRGYEQYF	TGTGCCAGCAGCCGGGGCTACGAGCAGTACTTC
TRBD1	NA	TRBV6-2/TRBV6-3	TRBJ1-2	CASSRRDRTPFGYTF	TGTGCCAGCAGTCGGCGGGACAGGACTCCTTTTGGCTACACCTTC
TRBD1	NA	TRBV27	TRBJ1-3	CASSSSGTGNSLGNTIYF	TGTGCCAGCAGTTCATCCGGGACAGGAAATTCTCTGGGAAACACCATATATTTT
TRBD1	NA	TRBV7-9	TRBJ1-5	CASNSHDRGSDQPQHF	TGTGCCAGCAACTCACACGACAGGGGGTCAGATCAGCCCCAGCATTTT
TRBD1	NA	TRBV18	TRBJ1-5	CASSPTIGQGSNQPQHF	TGTGCCAGCTCACCAACCATCGGACAGGGGAGCAATCAGCCCCAGCATTTT
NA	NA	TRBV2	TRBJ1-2	CASSEARGEYYGYTF	TGTGCCAGCAGTGAAGCAAGAGGAGAGTACTATGGCTACACCTTC
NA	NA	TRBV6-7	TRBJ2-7	CASSYVQGRSYEQYF	TGTGCCAGCAGTTACGTCCAGGGTAGGTCCTACGAGCAGTACTTC
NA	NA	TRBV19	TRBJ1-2	CASSIGRRWF	TGTGCCAGTAGTATAGGCAGGCGATGGTTC
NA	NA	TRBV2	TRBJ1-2	CASRGIRRLRDGYTF	TGTGCCAGCAGAGGCATAAGACGCCTTCGGGATGGCTACACCTTC
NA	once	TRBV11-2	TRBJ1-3	CASSTTVADTIYF	TGTGCCAGCAGCACGACAGTAGCTGACACCATATATTTT
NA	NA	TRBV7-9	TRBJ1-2	CASSLWSGNGYTF	TGTGCCAGCAGCTTATGGTCGGGGAATGGCTACACCTTC
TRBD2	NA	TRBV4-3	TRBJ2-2	CASSQDIAGGPANTGELFF	TGCGCCAGCAGCCAAGATATAGCGGGGGGACCCGCGAACACCGGGGAGCTGTTTTTT
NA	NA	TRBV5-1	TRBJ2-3	CASSFRSVSSTDTQYF	TGCGCCAGCAGCTTTCGGTCCGTTTCTAGCACAGATACGCAGTATTTT
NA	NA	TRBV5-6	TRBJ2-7	CASSSGNGEQYF	TGTGCCAGCAGCTCGGGGAATGGCGAGCAGTACTTC
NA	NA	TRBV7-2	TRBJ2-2	CASSLRFVGTGELFF	TGTGCCAGCAGCTTAAGATTTGTCGGGACCGGGGAGCTGTTTTTT
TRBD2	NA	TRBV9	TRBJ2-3	CASSPRGSGGPDTQYF	TGTGCCAGCAGCCCCCGAGGTAGCGGGGGCCCAGATACGCAGTATTTT
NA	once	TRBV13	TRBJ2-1	CASSTGRGEQFF	TGTGCCAGCAGTACAGGACGAGGTGAGCAGTTCTTC